A selection of T cell receptor beta chains follows, all from one sample in a study of T cell responses to AZD1222 COVID-19 vaccine. Sequencing used immunoSEQ multiplex PCR; TCRdb keeps in-frame clones, though not all of them. The sample lists 150,000 to 190,000 clones; just over 90% were seen once. Here the sequenced sample was peripheral blood, taken on day 0 of AZD1222 vaccination. These receptor sequences come from an adult in good health. Both conserved end residues are trimmed from each CDR3.

>TRBV2|TRBJ1-4
ASRQQSTNEKLF
>TRBV7-2|TRBJ2-2
ASSKLGQNTGELF
>TRBV9|TRBJ1-2
ASSVARGLSGYT
>TRBV9|TRBJ2-3
ASSVGGLAGYTDTQY
>TRBV27|TRBJ1-4
ASSLIFGDEKLF
>TRBV24-1|TRBJ1-2
ATSDPLGQGGGYT
>TRBV14|TRBJ2-1
ASSQDSRGRGIYNEQF
>TRBV7-3|TRBJ2-2
ASSFFGQGAPGELF
>TRBV11-1|TRBJ2-1
ASSLGQGNLDEQF
>TRBV4-3|TRBJ2-1
ASSHLGPGLAGVNEQF
>TRBV19|TRBJ2-1
ASSTQRKVYLGLEDNEQF
>TRBV7-9|TRBJ1-4
ASSARTNEKLF
>TRBV2|TRBJ1-6
ASSYPGQGNNSPLH
>TRBV18|TRBJ2-1
ASSPRGVFAGGNSYNEQF
>TRBV28|TRBJ2-7
ASRPSGTGVFEQY
>TRBV13|TRBJ2-7
ASSFLQGLSYEQY
>TRBV6-1|TRBJ1-3
ASSEALLQGGNTIY
>TRBV7-2|TRBJ1-5
ASSLVASNLLQ
>TRBV6-5|TRBJ2-1
ASSPGQGIWNEQF
>TRBV15|TRBJ1-5
ATSRGAGFGYDQPQH
>TRBV2|TRBJ2-7
ASSEGTSGYEQY
>TRBV10-3|TRBJ1-3
AISESFQEGNTIY
>TRBV6-5|TRBJ1-1
ASSSSWASNTEAF
>TRBV5-6|TRBJ2-7
ASSLEAGLSYEQY
>TRBV5-6|TRBJ2-1
ASSLSGIYNEQF
>TRBV4-3|TRBJ2-7
ASSRLAGGSSYEQY
>TRBV24-1|TRBJ2-3
ATSDFGLAGSTDTQY
>TRBV6-2/TRBV6-3|TRBJ2-5
ASSYVAGLQETQY
>TRBV6-4|TRBJ1-1
ASSDSDNTEAF
>TRBV6-5|TRBJ1-6
ASTLSTGLNSPLH
>TRBV28|TRBJ1-2
ASSPPVSYYGYT
>TRBV6-6|TRBJ2-2
ASSDVTNTGELF
>TRBV7-3|TRBJ2-2
ASSRHGGANTGELF
>TRBV19|TRBJ1-5
ASSINIYSNQPQH
>TRBV18|TRBJ2-1
ASSPLEGFDRDNEQF
>TRBV7-6|TRBJ2-2
ASSPTRLAGGELF
>TRBV28|TRBJ2-1
ASFNRAGGEEQF
>TRBV5-5|TRBJ1-4
ASSAWTGEKLF
>TRBV28|TRBJ2-1
ASSLASRDEQF
>TRBV25-1|TRBJ2-5
ASSELRGPGGQETQY
>TRBV6-6|TRBJ2-7
ASSNPLGGHYEQY
>TRBV4-3|TRBJ2-7
ASSQGTGGSSYEQY
>TRBV4-2|TRBJ2-7
ASSLRTSGSGDEQY
>TRBV6-5|TRBJ2-7
ASTSPNRESYEQY
>TRBV5-1|TRBJ2-3
ASSFLAGERFRSDTQY